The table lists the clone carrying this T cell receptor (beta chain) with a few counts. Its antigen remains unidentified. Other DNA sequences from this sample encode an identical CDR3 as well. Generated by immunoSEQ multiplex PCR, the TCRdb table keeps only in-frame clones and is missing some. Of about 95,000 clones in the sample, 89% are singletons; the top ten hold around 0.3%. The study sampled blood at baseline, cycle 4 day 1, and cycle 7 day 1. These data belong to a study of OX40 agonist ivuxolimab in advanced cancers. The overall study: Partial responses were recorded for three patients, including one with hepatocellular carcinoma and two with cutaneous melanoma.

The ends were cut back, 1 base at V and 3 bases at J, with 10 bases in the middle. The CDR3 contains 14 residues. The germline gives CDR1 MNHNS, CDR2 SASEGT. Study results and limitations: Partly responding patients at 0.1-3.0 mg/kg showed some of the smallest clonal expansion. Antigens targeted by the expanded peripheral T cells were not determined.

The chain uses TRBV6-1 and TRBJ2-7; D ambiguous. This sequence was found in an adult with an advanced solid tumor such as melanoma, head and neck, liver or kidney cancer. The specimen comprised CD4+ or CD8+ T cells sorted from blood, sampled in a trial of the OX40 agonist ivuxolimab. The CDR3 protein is CASSEGPGGYEQYF. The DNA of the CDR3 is TGTGCCAGCAGTGAAGGACCCGGCGGCTACGAGCAGTACTTC.